This paragraph reports one T cell receptor beta chain. Antigen: not known. Mismatch with germline at one junction end may stem from a read error. The investigators amplified TCR beta CDR3 regions from RNA transcripts. First-round RT-PCR targeting the TCR CDR3 was performed with the HTBI primer set. Via MiXCR, TCRdb re-called the multiplex PCR reads, giving one row per CDR3 protein. The data hold 540,000 or so distinct CDR3 sequences, with 46% observed a single time. The CDR3 has 14 amino acids. Germline V gene lookup returns CDR1 SGHRS and CDR2 YFSETQ. Patients were excluded because of uncontrolled infection, other autoimmune disease, pregnancy or lactation. This sample is drawn from a study of T cells in Graves' hyperthyroidism and ophthalmopathy. Study results and caveats: Expanded thyroid clonotypes (above 0.001) were mostly also found in blood.

The origin of this receptor is an adult woman with Graves' disease, either hyperthyroidism or ophthalmopathy (not recorded which). The rearrangement uses TRBV5-1 and TRBJ2-6; TRBD1 matches at 7 bases. Sequencing was carried out using peripheral blood or thyroid tissue (not recorded which). Here the CDR3 DNA reads TGCGCCAGCAGCTTGGACGCAGGGGGCAACGTCCTGACTTTC. This translates into CASSLDAGGNVLTF.